Listed here is a single TCR beta chain. The source of the sample is a study of siplizumab effects on memory and regulatory T cells. TCRdb keeps only in-frame clones here, not all; method: immunoSEQ multiplex PCR. The data contain approximately 40,000 clones, 89% of them singletons. Germline V CDR1 and CDR2: MNHEY, SVGAGI. The CDR3 loop spans 13 amino acids. V was shortened by 7 bases and J by 0 bases, with 9 bases between the two germline ends. The receptor was derived from a human donor in good health. Sequencing was performed on naive CD4+ T cells sorted from blood. This chain links TRBV6-5 with TRBJ1-1; D is uncertain. Written as DNA, the CDR3 is TGTGCCAGCAATTTTCGAGTGAACACTGAAGCTTTCTTT. It is translated as CASNFRVNTEAFF.